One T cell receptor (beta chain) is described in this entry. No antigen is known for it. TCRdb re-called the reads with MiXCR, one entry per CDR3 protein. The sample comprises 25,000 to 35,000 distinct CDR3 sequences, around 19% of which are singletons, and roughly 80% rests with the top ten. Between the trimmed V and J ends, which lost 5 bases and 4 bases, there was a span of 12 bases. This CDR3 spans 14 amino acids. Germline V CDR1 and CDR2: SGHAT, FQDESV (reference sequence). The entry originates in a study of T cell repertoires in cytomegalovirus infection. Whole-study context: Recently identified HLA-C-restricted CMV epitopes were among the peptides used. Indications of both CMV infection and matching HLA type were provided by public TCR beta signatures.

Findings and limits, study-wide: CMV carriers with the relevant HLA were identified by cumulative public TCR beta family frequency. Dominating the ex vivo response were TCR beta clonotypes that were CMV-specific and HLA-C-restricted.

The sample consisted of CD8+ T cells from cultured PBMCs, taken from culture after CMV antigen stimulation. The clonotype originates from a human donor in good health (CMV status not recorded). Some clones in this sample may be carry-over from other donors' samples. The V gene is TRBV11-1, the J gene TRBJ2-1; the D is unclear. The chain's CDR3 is CASSLGRNYNEQFF. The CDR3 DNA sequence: TGTGCCAGCAGCCTCGGACGGAATTACAATGAGCAGTTCTTC.